The 21 T cell receptor beta chains in this list originate from one sample, sequenced in a study of HIV-infected patients and healthy controls (dated by TCRdb to between 2012 and 2015). Library construction relied on 5' RACE. The instrument given in TCRdb is Illumina MiSeq. Reverse transcription of about 500 ng RNA was performed with SuperScript III using primers directed against the alpha and beta constant regions. Separate alpha and beta chain libraries were made by chain-specific third strand synthesis with multiplexing indices. The raw public data were reprocessed by TCRdb itself: fastp quality trimming at Q25, MiXCR clonotype calling, in-frame beta chains only. Duplicate CDR3 protein sequences are folded into a single record with the most common DNA and genes. The table for this sample lists around 5,300 distinct CDR3 sequences; approximately 24% of them were counted only once. About 22% of the sample is held by the ten biggest clonotypes.

Whole blood was used without cell fractionation, so the repertoire reflected all unsorted peripheral T cells. Sequencing was performed on blood, taken before antiretroviral therapy. These receptors were taken from an adult with HIV infection.

By share, this clonotype counts as medium-sized (0.01 to 0.1%). V and J are TRBV6-2 or TRBV6-3 and TRBJ1-2, with D perhaps matching TRBD1 (6 bases). The CDR3 covers 13 residues. Germline V gene data show CDR1 as MNHEY and CDR2 as SVGEGT. V was trimmed by 6 bases and J by 4 bases, leaving 12 bases between them. In DNA, the CDR3 is TGTGCCAGCAGGGCGGACAGAACCTATGGCTACACCTTC. Translation: CASRADRTYGYTF.

A few counts support this clonotype. This chain uses TRBV13 with TRBJ2-5, with D hard to call. This CDR3 has 12 residues. V was pared by 8 bases and J by 2 bases, with 9 bases between. Germline V CDR1 and CDR2: PRHDT, FYEKMQ (reference sequence). CDR3 in DNA: TGTGCCAGCGGATCCAGGCAAGAGACCCAGTACTTC. Encoded protein: CASGSRQETQYF.

This clonotype was counted many times. This sequence joins TRBV6-2 or TRBV6-3 and TRBJ2-7, with D unclear. Per the germline V gene, CDR1 is MNHEY and CDR2 is SVGEGT. Trimming cost V 0 bases and J 6 bases, with 9 bases left between them. This CDR3 contains 13 residues. CDR3 loop: CASSYSSGLEQYF. The CDR3 nucleotides are TGTGCCAGCAGTTACTCTTCCGGGCTCGAGCAGTACTTC.

The rearrangement links TRBV28 to TRBJ2-1; 9 bases map to TRBD1. Germline V gene sequence: CDR1 MDHEN, CDR2 SYDVKM. CDR3 length equals 16 residues. Unmatched junction bases numbered 11, after V lost 5 bases and J lost 6 bases. The CDR3 loop is CASSQTGTGSRNEQFF. The CDR3 coding sequence is TGTGCCAGCAGTCAAACCGGGACAGGGTCCCGCAATGAGCAGTTCTTC.

This clonotype is labeled medium-sized. V is TRBV28 and J is TRBJ2-1; perhaps D is TRBD1 or TRBD2 (5 bases each). Germline lookup yields CDR1 MDHEN and CDR2 SYDVKM. The V and J ends lost 8 bases and 6 bases respectively, with 14 bases between them. This CDR3 is 13 amino acids long. CDR3 sequence: CASRSTGPNEQFF. The CDR3 coding sequence is TGTGCCAGCCGGTCTACGGGGCCCAATGAGCAGTTCTTC. Variable domain in full (rest from reference TRBV28 and TRBJ2-1): DVKVTQSSRYLVKRTGEKVFLECVQDMDHENMFWYRQDPGLGLRLIYFSYDVKMKEKGDIPEGYSVSREKKERFSLILESASTNQTSMYLCASRSTGPNEQFFGPGTRLTVL.

This clonotype is medium-sized. This rearrangement joins TRBV6-6 to TRBJ1-1, with TRBD1 identical over 9 bases. Unmatched junction bases numbered 4, after V lost 5 bases and J lost 3 bases. CDR1 and CDR2 (germline): MNHNY, SVGAGI (reference sequence). The CDR3 is made up of 14 amino acids. The CDR3 protein is CASSVTGGDTEAFF. CDR3 DNA: TGTGCCAGCAGTGTGACAGGGGGGGACACTGAAGCTTTCTTT.

On this clonotype itself: This may come from a read error, since a much larger clone is one base off. V and J are TRBV27 and TRBJ2-1; D gene uncertain. This CDR3 spans 16 amino acids. The ends were cut back, 3 bases at V and 5 bases at J, with 17 bases in the middle. Germline-derived CDR1 and CDR2 are MNHEY and SMNVEV (reference sequence). The CDR3 spells CASSFREAPTDNEQFF. DNA for the CDR3: TGTGCCAGCAGTTTCCGAGAGGCACCCACGGACAATGAGCAGTTCTTC.

This clonotype qualifies as medium-sized. The V call is TRBV5-4, the J call TRBJ1-6; TRBD1 matches 9 bases. V gave up 7 bases and J gave up 8 bases; unmatched junction bases: 7. The CDR3 spans 14 residues. CDR1 is SGHNT and CDR2 is YYREEE in the germline V gene (reference sequence). The CDR3 DNA is TGTGCCAGCGGCCAGGACAGGGGCGATTCACCCCTCCACTTT. Protein product: CASGQDRGDSPLHF.

Judged by abundance, this clonotype is medium-sized. Written as DNA, the CDR3 is TGCAGCGTTGAAGTCACTTCTCTCTTGTCGAGAGATACGCAGTATTTT. This sequence encodes CSVEVTSLLSRDTQYF. The chain recombines TRBV29-1 with TRBJ2-3; D is unresolved. Trimming cost V 1 base and J 5 bases, with 19 bases left between them. CDR1 is SQVTM and CDR2 is ANQGSEA in the germline V gene. The CDR3 length is 16 residues.

The J gene is TRBJ2-1, the V gene TRBV7-8, with D perhaps TRBD1 or TRBD2 (5 bases each). V shed 5 bases and J shed 3 bases, with 14 bases lying between them. The CDR3 length is 15 residues. CDR1 SGHVS and CDR2 FQNEAQ come from the germline V gene. DNA for the CDR3: TGTGCCAGCAGCCGCAGCCTGGGACGCTACAATGAGCAGTTCTTC. Encoded protein: CASSRSLGRYNEQFF.

This clonotype is categorized as medium-sized. This chain uses TRBV19 with TRBJ1-2; D is possibly TRBD1 (6 bases). The ends were cut back, 7 bases at V and 3 bases at J, with 9 bases in the middle. Germline values: CDR1 LNHDA, CDR2 SQIVND (reference sequence). The CDR3 totals 12 residues. CDR3 region: CASTGADYGYTF. Here the CDR3 DNA reads TGTGCCAGTACAGGGGCAGACTATGGCTACACCTTC.

The genes are TRBV4-1 and TRBJ2-1; the D is unclear. Trimming took 2 bases from V and 7 from J, leaving 12 bases between them. The CDR3 extends over 14 amino acids. CDR1 is MGHRA and CDR2 is YSYEKL in the germline V gene. The CDR3 region is CASSQTPRENEQFF. DNA of the CDR3: TGCGCCAGCAGCCAAACTCCACGTGAAAATGAGCAGTTCTTC.

By share, this clonotype ranks as medium-sized. The rearrangement joins TRBV9 to TRBJ1-5; possibly TRBD1 for D (5 bases). The CDR3 is 15 amino acids. The ends were cut back, 0 bases at V and 6 bases at J, with 13 bases in the middle. Germline loops: CDR1 SGDLS, CDR2 YYNGEE. CDR3 sequence (DNA): TGTGCCAGCAGCGTAGGAGAGGGAAGGGGTCAGCCCCAGCATTTT. Protein: CASSVGEGRGQPQHF.

The CDR3 loop reads CASSPTAVLPLHF. The CDR3 bases are TGTGCCAGCAGTCCAACAGCGGTCCTGCCCCTCCACTTT. V usage is TRBV27 and J usage is TRBJ1-6; D unclear. The germline CDR1 and CDR2 sequences are MNHEY and SMNVEV (reference sequence). Trimming left V 5 bases short and J 13 bases short, with 15 bases between. This CDR3 spans 13 amino acids.

This chain's CDR3 is CASSLDRVKAEAFF. In DNA, the CDR3 is TGTGCCAGCAGCCTCGACAGGGTCAAGGCTGAAGCTTTCTTT. The chain joins TRBV7-8 to TRBJ1-1, with TRBD1 identical over 7 bases. The V gene's germline CDR1 is SGHVS and CDR2 FQNEAQ. Germline trimming cut 5 bases from V and 6 bases from J; bases unmatched to any gene: 9. CDR3 length: 14 residues.

In the case of this clonotype: Being one base from a much bigger clone, this may be a read error. The V gene is TRBV15, the J gene TRBJ2-1, with 7 bases lining up with TRBD2. CDR1 and CDR2 from the germline V gene are LNHNV and YYDKDF (reference sequence). The CDR3 totals 15 residues. The CDR3: CSTSRVGLDAHEQFF. The CDR3 nucleotides read TGTTCCACCAGCAGGGTAGGACTAGACGCCCATGAGCAGTTCTTC.

This clonotype is categorized as medium-sized. The V call is TRBV7-9, the J call TRBJ2-7; 9 nucleotides line up with TRBD1. With 5 bases clipped from V and 0 bases from J, the junction kept 5 bases outside the gene matches. The CDR3 length is 15 residues. Germline-derived CDR1 and CDR2 are SEHNR and FQNEAQ (reference sequence). In DNA form, the CDR3 reads TGTGCCAGCAGCCGGGACAGGGAGAGCTCCTACGAGCAGTACTTC. Its protein product is CASSRDRESSYEQYF.

The table lists this clonotype with a few counts. A much larger clone lies a single base off, so this may be a read error. The chain couples TRBV7-9 to TRBJ2-2, with D unresolved. V dropped 1 base and J dropped 1 base, with 13 bases sitting between them. The germline V gene has CDR1 SEHNR and CDR2 FQNEAQ (reference sequence). CDR3 size: 17 residues. The CDR3 nucleotides are TGTGCCAGCAGCTTAGTGGGCGGCAGCGAGAACACCGGGGAGCTGTTTTTT. Translating gives CASSLVGGSENTGELFF. Drawing the rest from reference TRBV7-9 and TRBJ2-2, the complete variable domain is DTGVSQNPRHKITKRGQNVTFRCDPISEHNRLYWYRQTLGQGPEFLTYFQNEAQLEKSRLLSDRFSAERPKGSFSTLEIQRTEQGDSAMYLCASSLVGGSENTGELFFGEGSRLTVL.

This clonotype was picked up many times. V and J are TRBV29-1 and TRBJ1-5, with 8 bases aligning to TRBD1. J gave up 3 bases and V 6 bases, and 7 bases lay outside the gene matches. Germline V gives CDR1 SQVTM, CDR2 ANQGSEA. CDR3 length: 14 residues. The CDR3 DNA is TGCAGCGTCTGGACAGGGCAACACAATCAGCCCCAGCATTTT. It is translated as CSVWTGQHNQPQHF.

This clonotype was recorded a few times. The V call is TRBV7-3, the J call TRBJ2-3; D is possibly TRBD1 or TRBD2 (6 bases each). CDR1 and CDR2 (germline): SGHTA, FQGTGA. With 3 bases removed from V and 5 bases from J, the gap between germline ends came to 15 bases. The CDR3 contains 15 residues. The CDR3 coding sequence is TGTGCCAGCAGCTTGAGGACAGCGGGTATAGATACGCAGTATTTT. This translates into CASSLRTAGIDTQYF.

This clonotype is judged medium-sized. The chain joins TRBV7-3 to TRBJ1-1, with D perhaps matching TRBD1 (6 bases). V dropped 1 base and J dropped 2 bases, with 14 bases sitting between them. CDR1 is SGHTA, CDR2 FQGTGA, per germline. The CDR3 has 16 residues. CDR3: CASSLILLGGNTEAFF. CDR3 sequence (DNA): TGTGCCAGCAGCTTAATCCTTCTGGGGGGCAACACTGAAGCTTTCTTT.